The next 30 T cell receptor beta chains were all read from a single sample in a study of cytomegalovirus exposure and HLA in healthy donors. Primers: 60 Vbeta forward and 13 Jbeta reverse. Profiled with immunoSEQ multiplex PCR; TCRdb holds only in-frame clones, not every one. The repertoire holds about 180,000 clones, with more than 70% as singletons. Sequencing was done on a sample of PBMCs. Receptors were obtained from a girl aged 5 to 17 in good health and CMV-seropositive.

This clone has a single count. This rearrangement joins TRBV7-9 to TRBJ2-7; TRBD2 agrees at 13 bases. CDR1 and CDR2 from the germline V gene are SEHNR and FQNEAQ (reference sequence). This CDR3 has 13 residues. V was pared by 9 bases and J by 2 bases, with 1 base of the junction left unmatched. The chain's CDR3 is CASGTSGTYEQYF. The CDR3 DNA reads TGTGCCAGTGGGACTAGCGGGACCTACGAGCAGTACTTC.

The gene calls are TRBV10-3 and TRBJ1-3, with D perhaps TRBD1 (5 bases). Trimming cost V 7 bases and J 4 bases, with 14 bases left between them. This CDR3 contains 14 residues. Germline CDR1 is ENHRY and CDR2 is SYGVKD. CDR3 residues: CAITDSVSGNTIYF. Written as DNA, the CDR3 is TGTGCCATCACCGACAGCGTCTCCGGAAACACCATATATTTT.

The V gene is TRBV10-3, the J gene TRBJ2-1, with 12 bases aligning to TRBD2. The CDR3 has 15 amino acids. V lost 6 bases, J lost 7 bases, and 7 bases stayed unmatched. CDR1 is ENHRY, CDR2 SYGVKD, per germline. The CDR3 DNA sequence: TGTGCCATCAGATCCCTAGCGGGAGGGCTTAATGAGCAGTTCTTC. Protein: CAIRSLAGGLNEQFF.

V usage is TRBV7-6 and J usage is TRBJ1-5; D uncertain. The V gene lost 2 bases and the J gene lost 1 base, with 9 bases spanning the gap. This CDR3 contains 15 residues. The germline V gene has CDR1 SGHVS and CDR2 FNYEAQ. CDR3 loop: CASSLRFGSNQPQHF. Here the CDR3 DNA reads TGTGCCAGCAGCTTAAGGTTCGGGAGCAATCAGCCCCAGCATTTT.

As to this clone: At one end the junction does not follow the germline gene, possibly because of a read error. The rearrangement joins TRBV7-7 to TRBJ2-7; weak D call: TRBD2 (5 bases). Looked up from germline, CDR1 is SSHAT and CDR2 is FNYEAQ (reference sequence). CDR3 size: 15 residues. DNA of the CDR3: TGTGCTAGCAGCCCGCAGGTCGGGGACTCCTACGAGCAGTACTTC. Protein sequence: CASSPQVGDSYEQYF.

The rearrangement joins TRBV4-2 to TRBJ1-4; D is unresolved. The V and J ends lost 3 bases and 8 bases respectively, with 13 bases between them. Germline CDR1 LGHNA, CDR2 YNFKEQ. The CDR3 extends over 14 amino acids. For the CDR3, the DNA is TGTGCCAGCAGCCAGCCCGACACACCCGAAAAACTGTTTTTT. It is translated as CASSQPDTPEKLFF.

The chain has TRBV7-2 and TRBJ2-7, with TRBD1 as a possible D gene (6 bases). This CDR3 comprises 15 residues. CDR1 and CDR2 from the germline V gene are SGHTA and FQGNSA. Trimming removed 3 bases at V and 6 bases at J, with 18 bases between. This CDR3 is CASSLGGTGNSEQYF. Written as DNA, the CDR3 is TGTGCCAGCAGCTTGGGTGGAACAGGGAACTCCGAGCAGTACTTC.

Of note for this clone: At one of its ends the junction is not consistent with the germline gene, which may arise from a read error. The chain joins TRBV7-7 to TRBJ2-3, with 7 bases that match TRBD2. The CDR3 covers 16 residues. From germline, CDR1 is SSHAT and CDR2 FNYEAQ (reference sequence). In nucleotides, the CDR3 is TGTGCTAGCAGCTTAGGGCTAGCGGAGGGGCAAGATACGCAGTATTTT. Its translation: CASSLGLAEGQDTQYF.

The rearrangement uses TRBV27 and TRBJ2-3; possibly TRBD2 for D (5 bases). With 4 bases removed from V and 5 bases from J, the gap between germline ends came to 10 bases. Germline CDR1 and CDR2: MNHEY and SMNVEV (reference sequence). CDR3 length equals 13 residues. The CDR3 loop reads CASSWREGDTQYF. In DNA form, the CDR3 reads TGTGCCAGCAGTTGGCGTGAGGGAGATACGCAGTATTTT.

V and J are TRBV6-8 and TRBJ1-5, with D maybe TRBD1 (6 bases). This CDR3 comprises 16 residues. V lost 5 bases, J lost 3 bases, and 17 bases lay in between. CDR1 and CDR2 from the germline V gene are MNHGY and SAAAGT. The DNA for the CDR3 is TGTGCCAGCAGTGGCGGTAAACAGGGAAACAATCAGCCCCAGCATTTT. Its protein is CASSGGKQGNNQPQHF.

The chain recombines TRBV2 with TRBJ2-7; D gene unclear. Germline CDR1 reads SNHLY; CDR2 reads FYNNEI. The CDR3 is 13 amino acids. V lost 7 bases, J lost 1 base, and 11 bases lay in between. This CDR3 reads CASISIESYEQYF. CDR3 in DNA: TGTGCCAGCATTAGCATCGAGTCCTACGAGCAGTACTTC.

The CDR3 region is CASREGGYSGELFF. The CDR3 coding sequence is TGTGCCAGTCGGGAGGGTGGTTACTCCGGGGAGCTGTTTTTT. The chain has TRBV19 and TRBJ2-2; 8 bases are a match to TRBD2. Losses at the gene ends were 8 bases for V and 6 bases for J; bases not matched to a gene: 8. Germline V gene data show CDR1 as LNHDA and CDR2 as SQIVND (reference sequence). This CDR3 is built from 14 residues.

The chain has TRBV30 and TRBJ2-1, with 9 bases that match TRBD1. In germline, CDR1 is GTSNPN, CDR2 SVGIG (reference sequence). CDR3 size: 16 residues. V lost 3 bases and J lost 2; bases outside the gene matches: 8. CDR3 loop: CAWSTERTGAYNEQFF. CDR3 coding DNA: TGTGCCTGGAGCACAGAAAGGACAGGGGCCTACAATGAGCAGTTCTTC. Filled out from reference TRBV30 and TRBJ2-1, the complete variable domain reads SQTIHQWPATLVQPVGSPLSLECTVEGTSNPNLYWYRQAAGRGLQLLFYSVGIGQISSEVPQNLSASRPQDRQFILSSKKLLLSDSGFYLCAWSTERTGAYNEQFFGPGTRLTVL.

The chain combines TRBV6-4 with TRBJ1-5; a possible D gene is TRBD1 (6 bases). CDR1 and CDR2 from the germline V gene are MRHNA and SNTAGT. V shed 5 bases and J shed 1 base, with 9 bases lying between them. This CDR3 contains 14 residues. The CDR3 reads CASSQQGSNQPQHF. DNA for the CDR3: TGTGCCAGCAGTCAACAGGGAAGCAATCAGCCCCAGCATTTT.

The chain has TRBV10-2 and TRBJ2-7; TRBD2 is a possible D gene (5 bases). Between the trimmed V and J ends, which lost 0 bases and 0 bases, there was a span of 15 bases. CDR3 length equals 17 residues. The germline gives CDR1 WSHSY, CDR2 SAAADI. CDR3: CASSESRSRGGSYEQYF. For the CDR3, the DNA is TGCGCCAGCAGTGAGTCGAGGAGCCGGGGTGGCTCCTACGAGCAGTACTTC.

This clone was detected only once. The chain has TRBV7-2 and TRBJ2-2, with TRBD1 matching 8 bases. J gave up 4 bases and V 0 bases, and 10 bases lay outside the gene matches. The CDR3 spans 18 residues. Looked up from germline, CDR1 is SGHTA and CDR2 is FQGNSA. CDR3: CASSLARTGRRGTGELFF. For the CDR3, the DNA is TGTGCCAGCAGCTTAGCCCGGACAGGGCGGCGGGGCACCGGGGAGCTGTTTTTT.

The chain recombines TRBV25-1 with TRBJ2-1; D perhaps matches TRBD1 (5 bases). Germline CDR1 MGHDK, CDR2 SYGVNS. The V end was cut by 8 bases, the J end by 4 bases, with 21 bases between. CDR3 length: 16 amino acids. The CDR3 protein is CASETSGASRYNEQFF. The CDR3 DNA is TGTGCCAGCGAGACTTCTGGGGCTAGTAGGTACAATGAGCAGTTCTTC.

The rearrangement joins TRBV10-2 to TRBJ2-3, with D perhaps TRBD2 (5 bases). The V and J ends lost 3 bases and 1 base respectively, with 14 bases between them. The CDR3 runs 16 residues. Germline V gives CDR1 WSHSY, CDR2 SAAADI. The CDR3 DNA reads TGCGCCAGCAGTGACCAGCGGCCTGGAGGCACAGATACGCAGTATTTT. Translating gives CASSDQRPGGTDTQYF.

The chain combines TRBV5-1 with TRBJ2-1; perhaps TRBD1 as D (5 bases). The CDR3 sequence is 15 residues long. The V end was cut by 2 bases, the J end by 0 bases, with 9 bases between. Germline V lookup: CDR1 SGHRS, CDR2 YFSETQ. The CDR3: CASSFTGSSYNEQFF. CDR3 in DNA: TGCGCCAGCAGCTTTACAGGAAGCTCCTACAATGAGCAGTTCTTC.

V and J are TRBV5-1 and TRBJ2-6, with D unclear. Trimming left V 1 base short and J 2 bases short, with 7 bases between. This CDR3 comprises 15 residues. The germline gives CDR1 SGHRS, CDR2 YFSETQ. The CDR3 reads CASSLQDTGANVLTF. The CDR3 coding sequence is TGCGCCAGCAGCTTGCAGGATACTGGGGCCAACGTCCTGACTTTC.

The chain uses TRBV7-9 and TRBJ2-7, with D maybe TRBD2 (6 bases). The CDR3 consists of 14 residues. Trimming took off 5 bases at V and 0 bases at J, with 11 bases between the two ends. Germline CDR1 is SEHNR and CDR2 is FQNEAQ (reference sequence). As DNA, the CDR3 is TGTGCCAGCAGCCCTCCGGGGGTCTCCTACGAGCAGTACTTC. It yields the protein CASSPPGVSYEQYF. Based on the CDR3 plus reference TRBV7-9 and TRBJ2-7, the full variable domain is DTGVSQNPRHKITKRGQNVTFRCDPISEHNRLYWYRQTLGQGPEFLTYFQNEAQLEKSRLLSDRFSAERPKGSFSTLEIQRTEQGDSAMYLCASSPPGVSYEQYFGPGTRLTVT.

The gene calls are TRBV10-1 and TRBJ2-1; no reliable D call. The V and J ends lost 4 bases and 8 bases respectively, with 9 bases between them. Germline loops: CDR1 WNHNN, CDR2 SYGVQD (reference sequence). The CDR3 extends over 12 amino acids. The CDR3 nucleotides read TGCGCCAGCAGTGGCCGGTTGGATGAGCAGTTCTTC. Amino acid sequence: CASSGRLDEQFF.

The chain couples TRBV10-3 to TRBJ2-7; D might be TRBD2 (6 bases). Deletions cut 6 bases from V and 3 bases from J, with 18 bases between. This CDR3 spans 15 amino acids. Germline-derived CDR1 and CDR2 are ENHRY and SYGVKD. This chain's CDR3 is CAISRSLGGYYEQYF. The CDR3 region has the DNA TGTGCCATCAGCCGCTCGCTGGGGGGATACTACGAGCAGTACTTC.

The chain carries TRBV27 and TRBJ2-2; maybe TRBD2 (6 bases). V gave up 0 bases and J gave up 2 bases, with 13 bases separating them. Germline CDR1 is MNHEY and CDR2 is SMNVEV (reference sequence). CDR3 length: 17 amino acids. The CDR3 sequence is CASSLSVAELNTGELFF. CDR3 sequence (DNA): TGTGCCAGCAGTTTATCGGTAGCGGAGCTAAACACCGGGGAGCTGTTTTTT.

The J gene is TRBJ2-1, the V gene TRBV9; D is unclear. Germline assignment: CDR1 SGDLS and CDR2 YYNGEE. CDR3 length equals 15 residues. V lost 0 bases to trimming and J lost 0 bases, with 7 bases between them. CDR3 amino acids: CASSVGLSSYNEQFF. The CDR3 DNA follows: TGTGCCAGCAGCGTAGGGTTGAGCTCCTACAATGAGCAGTTCTTC.

The V and J genes are TRBV7-9 and TRBJ1-1; TRBD1 aligns across 7 bases. V lost 1 base, J lost 1 base, and 0 bases stayed unmatched. The length of the CDR3 is 14 residues. Germline CDR1 and CDR2: SEHNR and FQNEAQ (reference sequence). The CDR3 DNA sequence: TGTGCCAGCAGCTTAGGGACAGGGAACACTGAAGCTTTCTTT. As protein: CASSLGTGNTEAFF.

Comment on this clone: The same CDR3 can be traced to other DNA sequences in this sample. The V gene is TRBV7-9, the J gene TRBJ2-7, with TRBD1 identical over 10 bases. V lost 4 bases and J lost 3; bases outside the gene matches: 3. The CDR3 is 14 amino acids. CDR1 is SEHNR, CDR2 FQNEAQ, per germline (reference sequence). This CDR3 reads CASSSDRGLYEQYF. CDR3 coding DNA: TGTGCCAGCAGCTCCGACAGGGGGCTCTACGAGCAGTACTTC.

The rearrangement links TRBV4-2 to TRBJ2-2; 9 bases map to TRBD1. This CDR3 spans 16 amino acids. The trim removed 4 bases at V and 3 bases at J, leaving 6 bases unmatched. Germline assignment: CDR1 LGHNA and CDR2 YNFKEQ. DNA for the CDR3: TGTGCCAGCAGCCTTGACAGGGGGGATTACACCGGGGAGCTGTTTTTT. Translation: CASSLDRGDYTGELFF.

The rearrangement joins TRBV6-5 to TRBJ2-7; 7 bases are shared with TRBD1. Germline CDR1 reads MNHEY; CDR2 reads SVGAGI. The CDR3 covers 16 residues. With 6 bases clipped from V and 5 bases from J, the junction kept 16 bases outside the gene matches. The CDR3 sequence is CASRYILAGGKNEQYF. CDR3 in DNA: TGTGCCAGCAGATACATCCTGGCAGGGGGAAAAAACGAGCAGTACTTC.

This chain links TRBV7-9 with TRBJ2-1, with 12 bases lining up with TRBD2. The CDR3 consists of 15 residues. Germline V lookup: CDR1 SEHNR, CDR2 FQNEAQ (reference sequence). With 1 base clipped from V and 9 bases from J, the junction kept 4 bases outside the gene matches. The CDR3 DNA reads as TGTGCCAGCAGCTTAGGGACTAGCGGGACAGGTGAGCAGTTCTTC. Residues: CASSLGTSGTGEQFF.